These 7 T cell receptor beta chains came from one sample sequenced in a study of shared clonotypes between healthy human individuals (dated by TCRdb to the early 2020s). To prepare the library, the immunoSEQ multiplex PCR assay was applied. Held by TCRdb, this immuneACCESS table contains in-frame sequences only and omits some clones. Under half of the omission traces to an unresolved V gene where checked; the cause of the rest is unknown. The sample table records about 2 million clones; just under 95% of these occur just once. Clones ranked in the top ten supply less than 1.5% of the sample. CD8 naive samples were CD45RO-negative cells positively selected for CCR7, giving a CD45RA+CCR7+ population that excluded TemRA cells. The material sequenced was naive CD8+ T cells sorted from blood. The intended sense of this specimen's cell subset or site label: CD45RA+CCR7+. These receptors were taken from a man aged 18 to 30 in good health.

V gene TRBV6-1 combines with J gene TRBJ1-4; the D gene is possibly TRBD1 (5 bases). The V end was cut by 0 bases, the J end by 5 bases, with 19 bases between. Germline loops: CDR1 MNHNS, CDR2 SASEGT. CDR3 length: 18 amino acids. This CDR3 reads CASSEAQGGIGENEKLFF. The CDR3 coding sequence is TGTGCCAGCAGTGAAGCCCAGGGAGGTATAGGAGAGAATGAAAAACTGTTTTTT.

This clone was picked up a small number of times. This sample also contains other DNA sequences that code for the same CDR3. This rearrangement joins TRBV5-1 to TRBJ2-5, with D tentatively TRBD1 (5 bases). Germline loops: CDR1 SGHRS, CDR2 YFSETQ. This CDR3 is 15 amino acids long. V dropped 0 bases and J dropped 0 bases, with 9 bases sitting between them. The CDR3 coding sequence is TGCGCCAGCAGCTTGGAGGGGAACTACCAAGAGACCCAGTACTTC. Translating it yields CASSLEGNYQETQYF.

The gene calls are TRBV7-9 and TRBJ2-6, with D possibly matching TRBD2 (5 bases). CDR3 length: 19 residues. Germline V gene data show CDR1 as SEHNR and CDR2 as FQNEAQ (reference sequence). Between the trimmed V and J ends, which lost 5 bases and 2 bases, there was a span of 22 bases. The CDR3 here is CASSTDGLFLGAGANVLTF. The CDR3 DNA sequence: TGTGCCAGCAGCACAGACGGACTGTTCTTAGGTGCTGGGGCCAACGTCCTGACTTTC.

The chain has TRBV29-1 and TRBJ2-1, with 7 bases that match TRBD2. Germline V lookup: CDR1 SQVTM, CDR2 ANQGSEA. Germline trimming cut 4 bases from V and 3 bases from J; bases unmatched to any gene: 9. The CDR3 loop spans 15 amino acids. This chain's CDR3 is CSVAGSGDYYNEQFF. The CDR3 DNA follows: TGCAGCGTTGCCGGGAGCGGGGACTACTACAATGAGCAGTTCTTC.

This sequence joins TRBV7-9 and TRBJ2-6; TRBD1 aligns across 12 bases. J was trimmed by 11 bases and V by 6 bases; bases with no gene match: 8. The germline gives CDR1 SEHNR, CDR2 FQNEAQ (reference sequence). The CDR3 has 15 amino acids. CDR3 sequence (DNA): TGTGCCAGCAGTCTGCCGGGACAGGGGGCTGACGTCCTGACTTTC. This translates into CASSLPGQGADVLTF.

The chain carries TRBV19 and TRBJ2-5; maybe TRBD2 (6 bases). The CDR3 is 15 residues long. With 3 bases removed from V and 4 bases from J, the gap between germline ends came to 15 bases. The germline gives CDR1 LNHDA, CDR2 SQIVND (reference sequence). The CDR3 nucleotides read TGTGCCAGTAGTATGGGGGACTGGGGGAGAGAGACCCAGTACTTC. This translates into CASSMGDWGRETQYF.

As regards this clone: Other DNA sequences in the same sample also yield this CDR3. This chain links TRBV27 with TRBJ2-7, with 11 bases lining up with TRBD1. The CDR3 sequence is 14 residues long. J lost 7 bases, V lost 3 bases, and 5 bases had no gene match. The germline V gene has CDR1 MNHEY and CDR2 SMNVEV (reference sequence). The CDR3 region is CASSLGQGVGEQYF. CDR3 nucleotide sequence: TGTGCCAGCAGTTTGGGACAGGGGGTGGGGGAGCAGTACTTC.